The clone carrying this TCR beta chain is medium-sized in the sample. These data are taken from a study of blood T cell repertoires in COVID-19. Study in general: Material from acute and convalescent COVID-19 was sourced from the United States, Italy and Spain. Sample material is recorded as cDNA or gDNA derived from T cells, B-cell-depleted T cells, or PBMCs.

V lost 6 bases and J 5 bases, leaving 21 bases between the germline ends. The CDR3 runs to 15 residues. The V gene's germline CDR1 is SGHRS and CDR2 YFSETQ. Original processing notes: Nucleated cell counts were estimated from reference gene primer amplification. The assay was immunoSEQ multiplex PCR, and TCRdb's table has in-frame clones only and misses some. Clonal size and the V and J genes are those of that table, whereas D and trimming came from the DNA. The sample lists about 84,000 clones; more than 80% were seen once. The chain combines TRBV5-1 with TRBJ2-7; D possibly corresponds to TRBD1 (6 bases). This TCR came from a woman aged 80 or over with acute or convalescent COVID-19. The source material was peripheral blood. CDR3 in amino acids: CASTSGTLDTHEQYF. The CDR3, as DNA: TGCGCCAGCACCTCGGGGACACTTGACACCCACGAGCAGTACTTC.